These T cell receptor beta chains were read from a single sample in a study of T-cell memory formation after mild COVID-19. From the 5' RACE reads, TCRdb called clonotypes with MiXCR, one entry per CDR3 protein. The sample holds hundreds of thousands of distinct CDR3 sequences, over 15% seen once. The sample was PBMCs or a T cell subset sorted from them (not recorded which). Every receptor here comes from a man aged 18 to 30 who had mild COVID-19 (a few samples of this study predate the infection). Cell type and time point are not known. CDR3s include the opening cysteine and the closing phenylalanine or tryptophan. D genes are given only for firm matches. Clone size is given for some rows only: seen once, a few or many times, or a class if the clone is expanded.

V gene,J gene,clone size,D gene,CDR3 DNA,CDR3 protein
TRBV20-1,TRBJ1-5,.,.,TGCAGTGCTAGGGACAGTAAAGGTCAGCCCCAGCATTTT,CSARDSKGQPQHF
TRBV20-1,TRBJ1-5,.,.,TGCAGTGCTCTCCTAGGACCAGGCAATCAGCCCCAGCATTTT,CSALLGPGNQPQHF
TRBV7-2,TRBJ2-5,many,.,TGTGCCAGCAGCTTAGCGGACGAAGAGACCCAGTACTTC,CASSLADEETQYF
TRBV3-1,TRBJ1-6,many,.,TGTGCCAGCAGCCAAGGGGCCGGGACTAAGTCACCCCTCCACTTT,CASSQGAGTKSPLHF
TRBV4-3,TRBJ2-3,.,.,TGCGCCAGCAGCCAAGACTATAGCACAGATACGCAGTATTTT,CASSQDYSTDTQYF
TRBV18,TRBJ2-1,few,.,TGTGCCAGCACCCCAGCCCAGCGCGAGAATGAGCAGTTCTTC,CASTPAQRENEQFF
TRBV20-1,TRBJ1-1,few,.,TGCAGTGCCGCGAACCTAAGAGGGACTGAAGCTTTCTTT,CSAANLRGTEAFF
TRBV6-2/TRBV6-3,TRBJ2-1,few,TRBD1,TGTGCCAGCAGTCCGACAGGGTACAATGAGCAGTTCTTC,CASSPTGYNEQFF
TRBV15,TRBJ1-2,many,.,TGTGCCACCAGCAGAGGAGTCAACAGGGGCTACACCTTC,CATSRGVNRGYTF
TRBV7-2,TRBJ1-1,few,TRBD1,TGTGCCAGCAGCTTATTTGCGTCGGACAGGCAATCATTTTTT,CASSLFASDRQSFF
TRBV6-5,TRBJ2-1,.,.,TGTGCCAGCAAAAGGGCAGGGTCCTACAATGAGCAGTTCTTC,CASKRAGSYNEQFF